Listed below are T cell receptor beta chains from one sample, sequenced in a study of monozygotic twins with inflammatory bowel disease. Each CDR3 protein gets one entry in TCRdb, which reprocessed the 5' RACE reads and gives no DNA. This repertoire comprises approximately 330,000 distinct CDR3 sequences; its ten largest clones make up around 2%. Sequenced input: blood. These receptors were taken from a human donor with ulcerative colitis or Crohn's disease, or a healthy co-twin of an affected twin (not recorded which). CDR3s include the opening cysteine and the closing phenylalanine or tryptophan.

V	length	J	CDR3
TRBV15	16	TRBJ2-1	CATSRGAGATYNEQFF
TRBV29-1	15	TRBJ1-1	CSVDRAGGATTEAFF
TRBV5-5	16	TRBJ2-2	CASSFFWGTNTGELFF
TRBV6-2/TRBV6-3	18	TRBJ1-1	CASLGHGTGLARNTEAFF
TRBV7-9	17	TRBJ2-5	CASSSWDVRLLQETQYF
TRBV20-1	14	TRBJ1-3	CSANTGRAGNTIYF
TRBV19	15	TRBJ2-1	CASSKTGGSMNEQFF
TRBV20-1	16	TRBJ2-1	CSAGSEGPDSYNEQFF
TRBV7-2	16	TRBJ2-1	CASSTRTTSSYNEQFF
TRBV28	19	TRBJ2-6	CASGARWDRGYSGANVLTF
TRBV5-1	15	TRBJ2-7	CASSPTRTSDYEQYF
TRBV3-1	15	TRBJ2-1	CASAGTQRLDNEQFF
TRBV5-1	17	TRBJ1-4	CASSLLGRQDGNEKLFF
TRBV5-1	13	TRBJ2-1	CASSLQVRDEQFF
TRBV5-1	15	TRBJ2-3	CASSLDRTSTDTQYF
TRBV2	14	TRBJ2-3	CASSDTSWTDTQYF
TRBV15	17	TRBJ2-2	CATSRDLGGRNTGELFF
TRBV20-1	15	TRBJ2-7	CSARTSGRSSYEQYF
TRBV5-1	14	TRBJ2-2	CASSTTGVPGELFF
TRBV5-1	15	TRBJ2-7	CASSWVTSGGSEQYF
TRBV20-1	13	TRBJ1-1	CSARGGQNTEAFF
TRBV7-7	15	TRBJ2-2	CASSLARAGTGELFF
TRBV20-1	15	TRBJ2-5	CSARGLGLAMETQYF
TRBV28	15	TRBJ2-3	CASIPSLTLTDTQYF
TRBV5-1	15	TRBJ1-1	CASSLRGDRGAEAFF
TRBV9	15	TRBJ1-5	CASTKGSGPNQPQHF
TRBV28	16	TRBJ1-1	CASSPWGEGGNTEAFF
TRBV5-4	15	TRBJ2-1	CASTPSGARSNEQFF